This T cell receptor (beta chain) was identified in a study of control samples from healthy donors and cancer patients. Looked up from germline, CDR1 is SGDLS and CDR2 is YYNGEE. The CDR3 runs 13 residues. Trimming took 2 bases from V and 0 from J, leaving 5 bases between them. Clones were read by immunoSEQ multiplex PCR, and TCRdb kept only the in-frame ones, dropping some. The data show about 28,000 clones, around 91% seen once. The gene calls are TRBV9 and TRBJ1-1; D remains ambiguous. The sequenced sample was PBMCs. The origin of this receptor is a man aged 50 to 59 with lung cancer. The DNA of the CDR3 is TGTGCCAGCAGCGTCCGGGTGAACACTGAAGCTTTCTTT. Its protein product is CASSVRVNTEAFF.